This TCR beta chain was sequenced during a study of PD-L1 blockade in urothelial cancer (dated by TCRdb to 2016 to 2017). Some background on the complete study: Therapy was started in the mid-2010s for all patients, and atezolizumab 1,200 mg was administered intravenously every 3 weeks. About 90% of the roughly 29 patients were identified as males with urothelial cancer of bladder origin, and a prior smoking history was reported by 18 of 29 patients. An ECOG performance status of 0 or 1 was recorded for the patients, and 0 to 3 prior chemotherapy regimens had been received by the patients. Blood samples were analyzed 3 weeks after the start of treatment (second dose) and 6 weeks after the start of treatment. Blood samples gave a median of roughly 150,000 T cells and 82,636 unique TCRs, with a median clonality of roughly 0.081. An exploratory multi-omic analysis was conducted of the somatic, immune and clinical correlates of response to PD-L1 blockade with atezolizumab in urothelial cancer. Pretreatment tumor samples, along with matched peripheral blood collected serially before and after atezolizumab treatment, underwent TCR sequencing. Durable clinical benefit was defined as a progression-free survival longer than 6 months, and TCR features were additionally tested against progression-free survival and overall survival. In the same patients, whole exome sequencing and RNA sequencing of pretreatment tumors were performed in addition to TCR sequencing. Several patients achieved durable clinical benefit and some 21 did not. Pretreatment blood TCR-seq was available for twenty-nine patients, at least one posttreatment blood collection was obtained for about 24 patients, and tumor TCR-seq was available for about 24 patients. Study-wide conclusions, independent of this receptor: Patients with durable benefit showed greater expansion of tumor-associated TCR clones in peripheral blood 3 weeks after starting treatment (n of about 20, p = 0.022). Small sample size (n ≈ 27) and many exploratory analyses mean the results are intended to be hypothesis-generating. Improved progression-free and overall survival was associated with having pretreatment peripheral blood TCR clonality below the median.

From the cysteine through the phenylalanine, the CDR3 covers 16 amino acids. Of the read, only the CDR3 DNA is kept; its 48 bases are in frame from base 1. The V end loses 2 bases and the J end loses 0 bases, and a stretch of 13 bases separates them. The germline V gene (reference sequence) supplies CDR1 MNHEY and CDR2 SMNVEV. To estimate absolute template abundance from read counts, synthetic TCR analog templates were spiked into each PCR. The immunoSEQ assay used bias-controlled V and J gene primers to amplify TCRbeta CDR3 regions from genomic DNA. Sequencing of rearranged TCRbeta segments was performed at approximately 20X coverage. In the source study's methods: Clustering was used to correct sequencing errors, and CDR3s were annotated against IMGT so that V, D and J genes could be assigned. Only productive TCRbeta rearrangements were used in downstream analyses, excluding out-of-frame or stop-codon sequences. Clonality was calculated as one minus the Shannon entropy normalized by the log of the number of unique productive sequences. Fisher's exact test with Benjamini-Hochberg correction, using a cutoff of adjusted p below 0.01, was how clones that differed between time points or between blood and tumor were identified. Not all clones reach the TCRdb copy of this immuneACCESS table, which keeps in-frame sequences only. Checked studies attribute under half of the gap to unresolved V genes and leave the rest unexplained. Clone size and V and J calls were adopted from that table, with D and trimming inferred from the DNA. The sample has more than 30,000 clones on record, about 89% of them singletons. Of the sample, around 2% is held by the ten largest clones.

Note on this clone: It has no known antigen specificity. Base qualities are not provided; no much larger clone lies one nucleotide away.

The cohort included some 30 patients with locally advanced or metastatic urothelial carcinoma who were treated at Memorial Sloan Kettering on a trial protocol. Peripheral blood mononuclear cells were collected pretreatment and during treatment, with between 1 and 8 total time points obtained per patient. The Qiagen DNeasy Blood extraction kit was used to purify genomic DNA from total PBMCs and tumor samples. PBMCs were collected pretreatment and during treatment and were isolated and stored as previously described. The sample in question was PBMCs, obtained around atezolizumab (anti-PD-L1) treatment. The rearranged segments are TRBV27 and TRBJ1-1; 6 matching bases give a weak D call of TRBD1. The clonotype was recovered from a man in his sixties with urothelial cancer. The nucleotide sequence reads TGTGCCAGCAGTTTACAGGGGCCCCGAGTGAACACTGAAGCTTTCTTT. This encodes CASSLQGPRVNTEAFF.